The entry below gives a single T cell receptor beta chain sequence along with its context. This sample stems from a study of blood T cell repertoires in COVID-19. Study in general: Sites in the United States, Italy and Spain provided acute and convalescent COVID-19 samples.

Trimming took 3 bases from V and 8 from J; bases not matched to a gene: 3. From germline, CDR1 is SGHRS and CDR2 YFSETQ. This CDR3 has 15 residues. Generated by immunoSEQ multiplex PCR, the TCRdb table keeps only in-frame clones and is missing some. In the table there are about 140,000 clones, roughly 82% of which are singletons. This TCR was sampled from a man aged 55 to 70 with active or convalescent COVID-19. The chain has TRBV5-1 and TRBJ2-2, with 14 bases matching TRBD2. Sequencing was performed on peripheral blood. The CDR3 loop reads CASSSGLAGAGELFF. The CDR3 nucleotides read TGCGCCAGCAGCTCGGGACTAGCGGGAGCAGGGGAGCTGTTTTTT.